Here is one T cell receptor (beta chain) with its context. What this receptor recognizes is not known. The record has no base qualities; no much larger clone is one base away. This specimen belongs to a study of blood T cells in healthy people across ages (dated by TCRdb to 2013 to 2016). Looking at the study overall: Template switching captured roughly one uniquely barcoded TCR beta cDNA molecule per two T cells in model experiments. Age-related changes in TCR beta repertoire diversity were measured in the study by deep sequencing normalized with unique cDNA molecular identifiers. The donors were split into four age groups: young (average 16 years), middle-aged (about 40), aged (over 55) and long-lived (approximately 80). Two additional independent replicas of 1 million unique cDNA reads from the same blood draw were analyzed for two donors (one aged 18 to 29 and one aged 80 or older).

General study outcomes and caveats: Observed TCR beta diversity per million T cells fell roughly linearly with age, and a significant reduction was already apparent by age around 40. Conclusive comparison of naive and antigen-experienced compartments was prevented by the profiling of bulk unsorted PBMCs. Because donor CMV infection status was unknown, age-related changes in expanded clonotypes were potentially confounded. Estimates of total diversity based on one million sequenced T cells were regarded as lower bounds and as underestimates. Compared with the aged group, the long-lived group had more naive CD4+ T cells, fewer expanded clones and increased TCR diversity, a pattern suggesting age selection. There was a strong correlation between observed TCR beta diversity and the percentage of naive T cells measured by flow cytometry.

The CDR3 starts with the cysteine, ends with the phenylalanine, and has 18 residues. This entry keeps only the CDR3 DNA: 54 bases, framed from base 1. CDR1 SGHAT and CDR2 FQNNGV were looked up in the germline V gene. Donors were under 40 systemically healthy Caucasian individuals from Russia aged 6 to 90 years. Each donor gave 8 to 10 milliliters of peripheral blood, collected into EDTA-treated Vacutainer tubes. Ficoll-Paque density-gradient centrifugation was used to isolate PBMCs, with at least 6.5 million per sample. Trizol reagent was used to extract total RNA from the PBMCs, yielding at least 6 micrograms per sample. Naive CD45RAhigh/CD27high T cell percentages were measured by flow cytometry on a PBMC aliquot from every donor. Library prep was done by 5' RACE. The sequencing machine was an Illumina HiSeq 2500. A second PCR of roughly 6 to 11 cycles was performed with a sample-barcoded 5' primer and a J-beta primer mix. A template-switch 5' adaptor carrying 12 random nucleotides introduced a unique molecular identifier onto each TCR beta cDNA molecule. At least 3 million CDR3-containing paired-end reads were obtained from each sample. The Mint cDNA synthesis kit, primed by a TRBC-specific oligonucleotide, was used to synthesize first-strand cDNA from all RNA. After uracil-DNA glycosylase treatment, a first 18-cycle PCR used universal primers M1SS and BC2_uni_R on all cDNA. The published analysis was carried out like this. Each sample was normalized by randomly selecting 1 million high-quality reads, each carrying a distinct molecular identifier. Reads with shared molecular identifiers were discarded instead of being binned into consensus sequences. MiTCR, set to a Q25 quality threshold and the strictest error-elimination algorithm, was used for CDR3 identification, clonotype clustering and error correction. A nonparametric unseen species model with Euler transformation was used to estimate a lower bound on total TCR beta diversity. TCRdb trimmed the raw reads at Q25, called clones with MiXCR and kept productive beta chains. Each record represents a unique CDR3 protein, reported with the most common genes and DNA among its rows. In this record, the V and J calls reflect TCRdb's handling and not the investigators' own analysis. The sample profile shows 600,000 to 900,000 distinct CDR3 sequences; under 30% of them were found once. 3% of the sample rests with the top ten.

This same sample was also taken into another study, of T cells of mothers and their children. The second study reports: The donors were nine systemically healthy Caucasian individuals, made up of three mothers and their six children. cDNA synthesis used all of the extracted RNA, with roughly 1.5 ug of RNA in each 15 ul reaction. Sample barcodes and 2-4 random nucleotides were added via the M1S primer in the second PCR. Over 8 million TCR beta CDR3 reads came from each mother, compared with about 3.2 million reads from each child. TCR recombination output is similarly shaped by thymic selection in related and unrelated pairs, with a minor effect exerted by inherited differences. Normalized repertoire overlap in related mother-child pairs was always slightly higher than in unrelated mother-child pairs, but the difference was never significant. No persistent microchimeric T cell clones were found, with a detection sensitivity of approximately 100 clones per million clonotypes. Deep NGS was used in the study to compare the TCR beta repertoires of mothers and children and to look for features that separate related mother-child pairs from unrelated individuals. On average, the children were around 11 +/- 4 years old, while the mothers were approximately 41 +/- 4 years old. After adapters were ligated using NEBNext reagents, the libraries underwent 100+100 nt paired-end sequencing on an Illumina HiSeq 2000. Mother and child libraries were prepared a month apart and sequenced in separate runs to prevent cross-contamination. Between roughly 500,000 and 2,300,000 distinct TCR beta clonotypes were identified per donor. Naive TCR beta clonotypes were estimated from low-frequency clonotypes matched to each donor's FACS-determined naive share, without sorting.

The chain links TRBV11-2 with TRBJ2-5, and 12 junctional nucleotides match TRBD2. The J call may not be correct, given that the DNA end is closer to TRBJ2-7. The receptor was isolated from a boy younger than 18 in good health. The specimen was blood. CDR3 loop: CASSPRLAGVPLSYEQYF. At the DNA level, the sequence is TGTGCCAGCAGCCCCCGACTAGCGGGAGTGCCCCTTTCCTACGAGCAGTACTTC.